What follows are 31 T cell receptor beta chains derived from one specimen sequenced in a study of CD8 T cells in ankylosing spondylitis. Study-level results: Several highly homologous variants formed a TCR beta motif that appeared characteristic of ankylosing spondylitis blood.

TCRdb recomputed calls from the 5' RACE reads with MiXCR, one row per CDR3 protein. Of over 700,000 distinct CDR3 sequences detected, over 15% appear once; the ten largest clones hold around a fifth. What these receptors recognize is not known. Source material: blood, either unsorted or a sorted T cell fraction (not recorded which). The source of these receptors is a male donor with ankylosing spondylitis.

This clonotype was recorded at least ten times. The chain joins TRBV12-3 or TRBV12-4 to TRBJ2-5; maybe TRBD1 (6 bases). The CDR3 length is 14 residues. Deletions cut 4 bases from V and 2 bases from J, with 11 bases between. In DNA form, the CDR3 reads TGTGCCAGCAGTTGGGGACACTTTCAAGAGACCCAGTACTTC. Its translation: CASSWGHFQETQYF.

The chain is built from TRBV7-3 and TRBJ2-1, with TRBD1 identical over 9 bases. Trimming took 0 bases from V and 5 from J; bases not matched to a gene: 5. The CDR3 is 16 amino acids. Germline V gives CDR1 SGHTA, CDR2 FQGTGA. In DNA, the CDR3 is TGTGCCAGCAGCTTAACCTTGGGACAGGGCAACAATGAGCAGTTCTTC. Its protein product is CASSLTLGQGNNEQFF. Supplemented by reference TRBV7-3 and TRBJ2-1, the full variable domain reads GAGVSQTPSNKVTEKGKYVELRCDPISGHTALYWYRQSLGQGPEFLIYFQGTGAADDSGLPNDRFFAVRPEGSVSTLKIQRTERGDSAVYLCASSLTLGQGNNEQFFGPGTRLTVL.

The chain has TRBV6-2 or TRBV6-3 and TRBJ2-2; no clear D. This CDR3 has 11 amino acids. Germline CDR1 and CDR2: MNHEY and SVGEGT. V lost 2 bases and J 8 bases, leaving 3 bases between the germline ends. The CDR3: CASSYMGELFF. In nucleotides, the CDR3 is TGTGCCAGCAGTTACATGGGGGAGCTGTTTTTT.

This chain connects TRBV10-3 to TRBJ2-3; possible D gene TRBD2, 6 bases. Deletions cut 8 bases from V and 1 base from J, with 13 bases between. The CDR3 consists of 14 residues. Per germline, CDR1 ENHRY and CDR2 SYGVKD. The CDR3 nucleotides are TGTGCCATCGGGGGGAGTACGGGCACAGATACGCAGTATTTT. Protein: CAIGGSTGTDTQYF.

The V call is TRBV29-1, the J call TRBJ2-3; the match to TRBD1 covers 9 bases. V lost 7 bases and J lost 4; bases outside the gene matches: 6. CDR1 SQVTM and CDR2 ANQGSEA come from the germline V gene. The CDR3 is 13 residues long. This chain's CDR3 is CSGTGGLSDTQYF. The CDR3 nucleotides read TGCAGCGGCACAGGGGGCCTCTCAGATACGCAGTATTTT.

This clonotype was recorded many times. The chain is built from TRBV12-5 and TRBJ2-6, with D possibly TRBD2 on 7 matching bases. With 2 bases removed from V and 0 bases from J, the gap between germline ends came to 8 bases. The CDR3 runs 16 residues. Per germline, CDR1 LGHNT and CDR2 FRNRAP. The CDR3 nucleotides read TGTGCTAGTGGTTTGAGGGGGGGCTCTGGGGCCAACGTCCTGACTTTC. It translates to CASGLRGGSGANVLTF.

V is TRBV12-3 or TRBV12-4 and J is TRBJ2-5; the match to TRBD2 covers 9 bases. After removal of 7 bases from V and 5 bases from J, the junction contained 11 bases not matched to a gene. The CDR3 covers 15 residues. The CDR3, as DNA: TGTGCCAGCACCTCGCGACTAGCGGACGGGGAGACCCAGTACTTC. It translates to CASTSRLADGETQYF.

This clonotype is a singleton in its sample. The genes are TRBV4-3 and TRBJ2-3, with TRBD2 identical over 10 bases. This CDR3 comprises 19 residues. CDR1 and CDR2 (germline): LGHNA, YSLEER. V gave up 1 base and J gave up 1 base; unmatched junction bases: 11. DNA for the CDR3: TGCGCCAGCAGCCAAGCGTATCCAGCGGGAGGGCCGGGCACAGATACGCAGTATTTT. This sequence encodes CASSQAYPAGGPGTDTQYF.

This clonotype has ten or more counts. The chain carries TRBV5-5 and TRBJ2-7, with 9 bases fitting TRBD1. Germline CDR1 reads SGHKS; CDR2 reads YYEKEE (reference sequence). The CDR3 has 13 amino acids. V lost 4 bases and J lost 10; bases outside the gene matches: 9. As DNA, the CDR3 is TGTGCCAGCAGCATAGGACAGGGGCCGCGTCAGTACTTC. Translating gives CASSIGQGPRQYF.

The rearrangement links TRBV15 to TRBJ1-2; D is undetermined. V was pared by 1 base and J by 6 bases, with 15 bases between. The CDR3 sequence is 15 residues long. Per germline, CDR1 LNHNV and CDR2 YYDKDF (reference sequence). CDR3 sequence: CATSRAQQIVDGYTF. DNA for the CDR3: TGTGCCACCAGCAGAGCCCAACAGATCGTGGATGGCTACACCTTC.

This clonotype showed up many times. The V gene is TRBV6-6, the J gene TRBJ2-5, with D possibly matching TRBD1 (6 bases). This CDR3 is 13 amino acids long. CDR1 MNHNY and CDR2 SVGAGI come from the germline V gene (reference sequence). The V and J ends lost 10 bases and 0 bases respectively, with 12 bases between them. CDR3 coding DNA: TGTGCCACCCGAGGACAGAACCAAGAGACCCAGTACTTC. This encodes CATRGQNQETQYF.

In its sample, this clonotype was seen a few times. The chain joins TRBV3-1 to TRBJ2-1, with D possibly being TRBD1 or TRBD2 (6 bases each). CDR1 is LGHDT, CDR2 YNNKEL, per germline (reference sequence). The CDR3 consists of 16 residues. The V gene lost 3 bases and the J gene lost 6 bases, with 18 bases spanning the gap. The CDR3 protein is CASSQKQLKGGNEQFF. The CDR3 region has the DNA TGTGCCAGCAGCCAGAAACAGCTGAAGGGGGGCAATGAGCAGTTCTTC.

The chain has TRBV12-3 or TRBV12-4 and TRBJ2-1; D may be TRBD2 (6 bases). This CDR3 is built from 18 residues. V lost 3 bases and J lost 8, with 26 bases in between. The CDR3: CASSLLGGRPVLTDEQFF. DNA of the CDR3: TGTGCCAGCAGTTTGTTGGGAGGCCGACCAGTCCTGACAGATGAGCAGTTCTTC.

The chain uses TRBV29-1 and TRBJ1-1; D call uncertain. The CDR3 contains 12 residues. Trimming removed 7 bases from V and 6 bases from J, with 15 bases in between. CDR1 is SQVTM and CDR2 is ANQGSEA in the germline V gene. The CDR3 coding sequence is TGCAGCGCCGAGGAAAGCAGGCCTGAAGCTTTCTTT. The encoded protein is CSAEESRPEAFF.

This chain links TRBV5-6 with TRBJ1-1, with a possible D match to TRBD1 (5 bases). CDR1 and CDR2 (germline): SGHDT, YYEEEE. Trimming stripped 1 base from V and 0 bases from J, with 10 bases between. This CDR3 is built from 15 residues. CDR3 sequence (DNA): TGTGCCAGCAGCTTGTACGGACAACTGAACACTGAAGCTTTCTTT. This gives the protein CASSLYGQLNTEAFF.

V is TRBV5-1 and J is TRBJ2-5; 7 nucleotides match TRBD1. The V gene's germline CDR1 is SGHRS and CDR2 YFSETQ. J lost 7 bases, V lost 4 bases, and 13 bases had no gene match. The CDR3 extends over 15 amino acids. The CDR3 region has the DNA TGCGCCAGCAGCCCAGGACAGGACCCTCCGGGGACCCAGTACTTC. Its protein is CASSPGQDPPGTQYF.

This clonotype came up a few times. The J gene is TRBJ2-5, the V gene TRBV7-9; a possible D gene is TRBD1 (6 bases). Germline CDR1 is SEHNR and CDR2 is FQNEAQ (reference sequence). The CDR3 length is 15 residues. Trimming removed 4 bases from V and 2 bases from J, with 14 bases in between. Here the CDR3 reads CASSSRQELQETQYF. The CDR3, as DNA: TGTGCCAGCAGCTCCCGACAGGAGTTACAAGAGACCCAGTACTTC. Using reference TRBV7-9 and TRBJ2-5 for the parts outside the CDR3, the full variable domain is DTGVSQNPRHKITKRGQNVTFRCDPISEHNRLYWYRQTLGQGPEFLTYFQNEAQLEKSRLLSDRFSAERPKGSFSTLEIQRTEQGDSAMYLCASSSRQELQETQYFGPGTRLLVL.

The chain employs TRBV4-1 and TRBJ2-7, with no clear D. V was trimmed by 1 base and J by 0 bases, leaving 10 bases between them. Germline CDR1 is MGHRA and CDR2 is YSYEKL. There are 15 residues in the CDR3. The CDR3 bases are TGCGCCAGCAGCCAAGCTGGAACCGGCTCCTACGAGCAGTACTTC. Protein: CASSQAGTGSYEQYF.

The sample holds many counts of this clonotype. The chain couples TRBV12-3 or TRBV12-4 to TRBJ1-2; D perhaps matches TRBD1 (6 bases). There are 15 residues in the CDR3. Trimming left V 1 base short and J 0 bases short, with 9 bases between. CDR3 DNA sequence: TGTGCCAGCAGTTTAGACAGGGAGGCTAACTATGGCTACACCTTC. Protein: CASSLDREANYGYTF.

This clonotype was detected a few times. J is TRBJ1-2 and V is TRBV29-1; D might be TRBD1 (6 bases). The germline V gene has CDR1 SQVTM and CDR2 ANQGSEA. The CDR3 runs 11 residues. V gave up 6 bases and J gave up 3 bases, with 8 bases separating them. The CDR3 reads CSVGQYYGYTF. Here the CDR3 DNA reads TGCAGCGTAGGACAGTACTATGGCTACACCTTC.

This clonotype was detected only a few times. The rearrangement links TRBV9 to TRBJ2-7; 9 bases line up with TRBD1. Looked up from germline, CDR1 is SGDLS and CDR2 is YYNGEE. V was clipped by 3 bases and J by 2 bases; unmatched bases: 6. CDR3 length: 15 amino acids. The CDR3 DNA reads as TGTGCCAGCAGCGCCGGACAGGGGCGAACCTACGAGCAGTACTTC. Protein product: CASSAGQGRTYEQYF.

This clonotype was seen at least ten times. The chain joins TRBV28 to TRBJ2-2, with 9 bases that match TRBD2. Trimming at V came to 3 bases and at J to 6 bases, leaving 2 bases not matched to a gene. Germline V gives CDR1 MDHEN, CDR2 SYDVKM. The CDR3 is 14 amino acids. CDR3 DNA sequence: TGTGCCAGCAGTTTGGGGACTAGCTCCGGGGAGCTGTTTTTT. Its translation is CASSLGTSSGELFF.

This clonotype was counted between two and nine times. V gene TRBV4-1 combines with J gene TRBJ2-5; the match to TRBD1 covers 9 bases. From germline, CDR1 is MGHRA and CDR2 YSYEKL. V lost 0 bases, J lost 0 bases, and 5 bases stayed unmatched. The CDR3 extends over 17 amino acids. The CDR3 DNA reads TGCGCCAGCAGCCAAGATATGACAGGGGGGTACCAAGAGACCCAGTACTTC. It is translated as CASSQDMTGGYQETQYF.

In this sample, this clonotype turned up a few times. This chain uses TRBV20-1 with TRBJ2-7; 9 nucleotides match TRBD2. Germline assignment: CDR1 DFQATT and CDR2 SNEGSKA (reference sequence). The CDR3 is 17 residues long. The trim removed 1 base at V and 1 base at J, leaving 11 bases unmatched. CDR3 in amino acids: CSARGRILAGISYEQYF. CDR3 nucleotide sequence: TGCAGTGCTAGAGGGAGAATTCTAGCGGGAATATCCTACGAGCAGTACTTC.

The CDR3 is CASSPGQGLNQETQYF. The DNA of the CDR3 is TGTGCCAGCAGCCCCGGACAGGGACTGAACCAAGAGACCCAGTACTTC. The chain links TRBV7-3 to TRBJ2-5, with TRBD1 matching over 8 bases. Germline values: CDR1 SGHTA, CDR2 FQGTGA. This CDR3 comprises 16 residues. Losses at the gene ends were 5 bases for V and 0 bases for J; bases not matched to a gene: 8.

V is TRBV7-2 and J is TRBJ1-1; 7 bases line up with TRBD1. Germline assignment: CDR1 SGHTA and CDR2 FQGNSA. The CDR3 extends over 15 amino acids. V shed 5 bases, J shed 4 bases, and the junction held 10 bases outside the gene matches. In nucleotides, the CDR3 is TGTGCCAGCAGCCCTCAGGGACAGCTGAGCACTGAAGCTTTCTTT. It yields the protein CASSPQGQLSTEAFF.

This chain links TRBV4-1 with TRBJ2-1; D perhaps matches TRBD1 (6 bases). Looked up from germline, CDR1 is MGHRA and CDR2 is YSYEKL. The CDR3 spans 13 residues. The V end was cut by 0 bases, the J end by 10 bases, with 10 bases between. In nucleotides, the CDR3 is TGCGCCAGCAGCCAAGATAGGGGGTGGGAGCAGTTCTTC. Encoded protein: CASSQDRGWEQFF.

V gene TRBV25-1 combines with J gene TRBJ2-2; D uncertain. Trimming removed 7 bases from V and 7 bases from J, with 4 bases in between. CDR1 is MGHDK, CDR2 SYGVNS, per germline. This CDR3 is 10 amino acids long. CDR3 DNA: TGTGCCAGCAACGGCGGGGAGCTGTTTTTT. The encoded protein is CASNGGELFF.

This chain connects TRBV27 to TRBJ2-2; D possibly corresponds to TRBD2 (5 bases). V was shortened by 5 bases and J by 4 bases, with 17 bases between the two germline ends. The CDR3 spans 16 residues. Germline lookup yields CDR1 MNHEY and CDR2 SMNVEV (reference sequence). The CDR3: CASSPRGSFITGELFF. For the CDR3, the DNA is TGTGCCAGCAGTCCCCGTGGGAGTTTCATCACCGGGGAGCTGTTTTTT.

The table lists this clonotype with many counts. The CDR3 DNA reads as TGCGCCAGCAGCCAACAGGTTGGCGCTGAAGCTTTCTTT. Its translation: CASSQQVGAEAFF. This chain joins TRBV4-3 and TRBJ1-1; D remains ambiguous. CDR3 length: 13 amino acids. With 2 bases removed from V and 6 bases from J, the gap between germline ends came to 10 bases. Germline CDR1 is LGHNA and CDR2 is YSLEER.

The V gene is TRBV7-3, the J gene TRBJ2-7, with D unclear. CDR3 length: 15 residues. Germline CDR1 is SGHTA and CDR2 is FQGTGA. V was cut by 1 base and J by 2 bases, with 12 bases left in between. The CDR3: CASSLIRVGAYEQYF. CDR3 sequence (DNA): TGTGCCAGCAGCTTAATACGGGTCGGAGCCTACGAGCAGTACTTC.